The rows below give T cell receptor beta chains drawn from one sample of a study of shared clonotypes between healthy human individuals. The table came from immunoSEQ multiplex PCR; TCRdb's copy has only in-frame clones and leaves some out. There are over a million clones in the sample; 96% occur only once, and 0.95% to 1.5% lies in the top ten. Sequencing used naive CD4+ T cells sorted from blood. The origin of the receptors is a man aged 30 to 39 in good health. CDR3s include the opening cysteine and the closing phenylalanine or tryptophan.

length,V,J,CDR3
14,TRBV9,TRBJ2-2,CASSVSLYTGELFF
14,TRBV15,TRBJ1-4,CATREPGGALKLFF
14,TRBV7-3,TRBJ2-3,CASSLGSDTDTQYF
15,TRBV10-3,TRBJ2-1,CAISELGGSGGEQFF
17,TRBV9,TRBJ1-3,CASSPGQTISSGNTIYF
13,TRBV19,TRBJ2-5,CASSIVGRETQYF
16,TRBV7-3,TRBJ2-1,CASSPLSGGGLGEQFF
16,TRBV18,TRBJ2-2,CASSPLESGVTGELFF
13,TRBV4-3,TRBJ2-7,CASSQVRSYEQYF
15,TRBV30,TRBJ2-7,CAWSVTGTGSYEQYF
11,TRBV29-1,TRBJ1-4,CSVDEGEKLFF
10,TRBV20-1,TRBJ2-5,CSASMETQYF
16,TRBV9,TRBJ2-5,CASSVGGRGYQETQYF
13,TRBV7-8,TRBJ2-1,CASSLPDYNEQFF
18,TRBV7-7,TRBJ2-3,CASSLAPPPGQATDTQYF
14,TRBV28,TRBJ2-7,CASSLSGGDYEQYF
16,TRBV19,TRBJ2-3,CASSMMRTVSTDTQYF
21,TRBV30,TRBJ2-7,CAWIPLSPGLAGVSGLYEQYF
16,TRBV5-1,TRBJ2-2,CASSPPGQGFTGELFF
17,TRBV10-3,TRBJ2-7,CAISENPPGTRRVEQYF
14,TRBV9,TRBJ1-1,CASSVDRVKTEAFF
15,TRBV10-2,TRBJ1-4,CASSESSGANEKLFF
14,TRBV27,TRBJ2-3,CASSRKGDTDTQYF
14,TRBV6-4,TRBJ2-1,CASSEGQAYNEQFF
15,TRBV7-2,TRBJ2-1,CASSRVSDSYNEQFF
14,TRBV18,TRBJ1-5,CASSTGQGSVPQHF
13,TRBV5-1,TRBJ2-2,CASSLVPTGELFF
16,TRBV28,TRBJ2-3,CASSLSRLAPADTQYF
15,TRBV7-9,TRBJ2-7,CASSLVLAGENEQYF
13,TRBV18,TRBJ1-5,CASSPREGQPQHF
13,TRBV29-1,TRBJ2-1,CSVVKPLGNEQFF
13,TRBV29-1,TRBJ1-5,CSVGDSSGQPQHF